These 5 T cell receptor beta chains originate from one sample sequenced in a study of blood T cell repertoires in COVID-19. Clones were read by immunoSEQ multiplex PCR, and TCRdb kept only the in-frame ones, dropping some. The sample contains around 190,000 clones, about nine tenths of which appear only once. The sequenced sample was peripheral blood. These receptors were taken from a man in his sixties or seventies with active or convalescent COVID-19.

The genes are TRBV14 and TRBJ1-4; D possibly corresponds to TRBD1 (5 bases). The CDR3 extends over 16 amino acids. Germline V gene lookup returns CDR1 SGHDN and CDR2 FVKESK. V lost 4 bases, J lost 4 bases, and 16 bases lay in between. In DNA, the CDR3 is TGTGCCAGCAGCCGTTTTTATACAGGATATAATGAAAAACTGTTTTTT. Amino acid sequence: CASSRFYTGYNEKLFF. Full variable domain (rest looked up from reference TRBV14 and TRBJ1-4): EAGVTQFPSHSVIEKGQTVTLRCDPISGHDNLYWYRRVMGKEIKFLLHFVKESKQDESGMPNNRFLAERTGGTYSTLKVQPAELEDSGVYFCASSRFYTGYNEKLFFGSGTQLSVL.

The chain combines TRBV7-9 with TRBJ2-3; no definite D call. With 5 bases removed from V and 4 bases from J, the gap between germline ends came to 10 bases. The CDR3 runs to 13 residues. CDR1 and CDR2 from the germline V gene are SEHNR and FQNEAQ (reference sequence). The CDR3 DNA sequence: TGTGCCAGCAGCGGCTCCCGGGCAGATACGCAGTATTTT. Protein: CASSGSRADTQYF.

The chain carries TRBV4-1 and TRBJ2-2, with D possibly matching TRBD2 (6 bases). CDR1 MGHRA and CDR2 YSYEKL come from the germline V gene. This CDR3 region has 16 residues. V was clipped by 1 base and J by 7 bases, with 16 bases between them. The DNA for the CDR3 is TGCGCCAGCAGCCAAGGTGGGGGGTTCCGTGGCGGGGAGCTGTTTTTT. Its protein is CASSQGGGFRGGELFF.

V and J are TRBV19 and TRBJ2-1; 10 nucleotides align to TRBD2. From germline, CDR1 is LNHDA and CDR2 SQIVND (reference sequence). The CDR3 loop spans 16 amino acids. V dropped 4 bases and J dropped 0; count of bases not matched to a gene: 3. The CDR3 nucleotides are TGTGCCAGTAGTAGGGCTAGCGGGAGCTCCTACAATGAGCAGTTCTTC. Its protein is CASSRASGSSYNEQFF.

The gene calls are TRBV15 and TRBJ2-5; no definite D call. The CDR3 sequence is 14 residues long. Germline CDR1 is LNHNV and CDR2 is YYDKDF (reference sequence). Trimming stripped 3 bases from V and 7 bases from J, with 15 bases between. CDR3 nucleotides: TGTGCCACCAGCAGCGCCATGGGCGTAGTGACCCAGTACTTC. It is translated as CATSSAMGVVTQYF.